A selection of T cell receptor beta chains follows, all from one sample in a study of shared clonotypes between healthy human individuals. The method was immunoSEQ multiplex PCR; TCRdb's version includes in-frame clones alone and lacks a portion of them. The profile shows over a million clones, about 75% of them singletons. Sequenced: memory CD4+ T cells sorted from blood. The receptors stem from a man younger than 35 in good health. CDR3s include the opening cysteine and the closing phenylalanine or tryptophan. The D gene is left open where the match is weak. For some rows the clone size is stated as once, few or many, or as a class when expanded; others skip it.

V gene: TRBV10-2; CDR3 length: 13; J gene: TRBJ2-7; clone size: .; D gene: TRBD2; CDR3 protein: CASLAGGFAEQYF; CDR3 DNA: TGCGCCAGCTTAGCGGGAGGTTTCGCCGAGCAGTACTTC
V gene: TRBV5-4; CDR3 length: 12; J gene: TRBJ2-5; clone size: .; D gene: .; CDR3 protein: CASSAHRETQYF; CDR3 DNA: TGTGCCAGCAGCGCCCACCGGGAGACCCAGTACTTC
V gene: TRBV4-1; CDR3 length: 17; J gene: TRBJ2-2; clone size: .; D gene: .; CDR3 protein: CASSQDRETANTGELFF; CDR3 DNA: TGCGCCAGCAGCCAAGATCGGGAAACAGCGAACACCGGGGAGCTGTTTTTT
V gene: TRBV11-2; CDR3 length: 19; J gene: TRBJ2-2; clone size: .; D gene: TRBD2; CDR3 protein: CASSPRPPGLGANTGELFF; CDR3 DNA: TGTGCCAGCAGCCCCCGACCGCCCGGACTAGGGGCGAACACCGGGGAGCTGTTTTTT
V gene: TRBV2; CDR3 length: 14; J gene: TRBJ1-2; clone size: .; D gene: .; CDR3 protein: CASSVWERDYGYTF; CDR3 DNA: TGTGCCAGCAGTGTATGGGAAAGGGACTATGGCTACACCTTC
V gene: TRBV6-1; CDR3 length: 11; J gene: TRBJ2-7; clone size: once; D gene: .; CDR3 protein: CASREQYEQYF; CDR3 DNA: TGTGCCAGCAGGGAACAGTACGAGCAGTACTTC
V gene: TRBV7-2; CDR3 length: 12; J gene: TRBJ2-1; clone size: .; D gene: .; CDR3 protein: CASSGNYNEQFF; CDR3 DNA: TGTGCCAGCAGCGGGAACTACAATGAGCAGTTCTTC
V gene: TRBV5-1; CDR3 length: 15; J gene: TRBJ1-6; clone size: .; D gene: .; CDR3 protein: CASSREGGNNSPLHF; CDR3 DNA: TGCGCCAGCAGCAGAGAAGGGGGGAACAATTCACCCCTCCACTTT
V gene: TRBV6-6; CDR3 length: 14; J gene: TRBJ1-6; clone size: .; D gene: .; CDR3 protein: CASSYNGPRAPLHF; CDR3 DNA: TGTGCCAGCAGTTATAACGGGCCCAGGGCACCCCTCCACTTT
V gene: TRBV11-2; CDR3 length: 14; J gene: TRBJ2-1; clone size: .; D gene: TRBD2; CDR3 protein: CASNSGLARDEQFF; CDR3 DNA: TGTGCCAGCAACTCCGGACTAGCTCGGGATGAGCAGTTCTTC
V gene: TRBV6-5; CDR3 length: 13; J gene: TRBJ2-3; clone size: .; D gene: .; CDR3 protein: CASSGDFSDTQYF; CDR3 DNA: TGTGCCAGCAGTGGGGACTTCTCAGATACGCAGTATTTT
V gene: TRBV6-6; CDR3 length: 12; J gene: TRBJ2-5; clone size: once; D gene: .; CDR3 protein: CASSYEQKTQYF; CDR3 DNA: TGTGCCAGCAGTTATGAGCAGAAGACCCAGTACTTC
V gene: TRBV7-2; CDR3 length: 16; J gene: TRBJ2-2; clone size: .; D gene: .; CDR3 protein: CASSDRRIGDTGELFF; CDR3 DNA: TGTGCCAGCAGCGATAGAAGGATTGGGGACACCGGGGAGCTGTTTTTT
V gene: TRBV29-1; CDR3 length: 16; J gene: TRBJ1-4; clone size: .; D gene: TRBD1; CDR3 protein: CSVADPSLGQKEKLFF; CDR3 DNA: TGCAGCGTAGCCGACCCGTCCTTGGGACAGAAAGAAAAACTGTTTTTT
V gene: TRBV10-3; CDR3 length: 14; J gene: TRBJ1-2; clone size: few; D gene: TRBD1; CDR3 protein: CAIGGTGAFDGYTF; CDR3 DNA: TGTGCCATCGGAGGGACAGGCGCGTTCGATGGCTACACCTTC
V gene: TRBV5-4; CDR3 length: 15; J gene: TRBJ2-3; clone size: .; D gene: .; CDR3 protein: CASSIGGGSTDTQYF; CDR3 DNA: TGTGCCAGCAGCATCGGTGGGGGTAGCACAGATACGCAGTATTTT
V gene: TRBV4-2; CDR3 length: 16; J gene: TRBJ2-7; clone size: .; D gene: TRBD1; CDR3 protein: CASSQDRGQGSYEQYF; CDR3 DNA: TGTGCCAGCAGCCAAGATCGGGGACAGGGTTCCTACGAGCAGTACTTC
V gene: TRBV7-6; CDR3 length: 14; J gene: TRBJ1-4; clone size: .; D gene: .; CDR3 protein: CASSLAGVPEKLFF; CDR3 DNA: TGTGCCAGCAGCTTAGCAGGGGTTCCCGAAAAACTGTTTTTT
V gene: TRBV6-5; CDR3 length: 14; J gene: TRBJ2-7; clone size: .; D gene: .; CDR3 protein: CASSSTALSYEQYF; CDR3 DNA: TGTGCCAGCAGTTCCACAGCCCTCTCCTACGAGCAGTACTTC
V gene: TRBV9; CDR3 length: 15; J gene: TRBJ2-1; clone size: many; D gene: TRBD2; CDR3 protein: CASSGSGRASDEQFF; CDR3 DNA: TGTGCCAGCAGCGGTAGCGGGAGGGCCAGTGATGAGCAGTTCTTC
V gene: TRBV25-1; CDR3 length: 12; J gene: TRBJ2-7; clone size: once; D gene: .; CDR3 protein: CASSAGRYEQYF; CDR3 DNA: TGTGCCAGCAGTGCCGGCCGCTACGAGCAGTACTTC
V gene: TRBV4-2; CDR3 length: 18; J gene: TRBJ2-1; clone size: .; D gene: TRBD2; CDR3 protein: CASSQEPLAASSYNEQFF; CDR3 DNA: TGTGCCAGCAGCCAAGAACCCCTAGCGGCTTCCTCCTACAATGAGCAGTTCTTC
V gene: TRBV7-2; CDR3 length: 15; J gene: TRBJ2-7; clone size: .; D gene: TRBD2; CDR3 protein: CASSPRGREGLEQYF; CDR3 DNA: TGTGCCAGCAGCCCTCGAGGGCGGGAGGGACTCGAGCAGTACTTC
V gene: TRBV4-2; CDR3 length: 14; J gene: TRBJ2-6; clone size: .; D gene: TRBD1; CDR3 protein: CASSQGDRTNVLTF; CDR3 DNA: TGTGCCAGCAGCCAAGGGGACAGGACCAACGTCCTGACTTTC
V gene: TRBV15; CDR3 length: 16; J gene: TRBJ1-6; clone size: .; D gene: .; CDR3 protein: CATRKQIGGENSPLHF; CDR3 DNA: TGTGCCACCAGAAAACAAATCGGGGGGGAGAATTCACCCCTCCACTTT
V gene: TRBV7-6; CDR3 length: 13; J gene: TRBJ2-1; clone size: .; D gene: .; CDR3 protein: CASSRGMYNEQFF; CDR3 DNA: TGTGCCAGCAGTCGGGGCATGTACAATGAGCAGTTCTTC
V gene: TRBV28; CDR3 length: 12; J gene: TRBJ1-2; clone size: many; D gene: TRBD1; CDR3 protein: CATAGGSDGYTF; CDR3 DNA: TGTGCCACAGCAGGGGGCTCTGATGGCTACACCTTC
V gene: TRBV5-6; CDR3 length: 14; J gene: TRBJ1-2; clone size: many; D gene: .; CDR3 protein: CASSSWTDYYGYTF; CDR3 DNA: TGTGCCAGCAGCTCCTGGACAGATTACTATGGCTACACCTTC
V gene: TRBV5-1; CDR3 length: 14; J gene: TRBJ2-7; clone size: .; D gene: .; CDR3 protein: CASSLVQATYEQYF; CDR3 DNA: TGCGCCAGCAGCTTGGTCCAGGCCACCTACGAGCAGTACTTC
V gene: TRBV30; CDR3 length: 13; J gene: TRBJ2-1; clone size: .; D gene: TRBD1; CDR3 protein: CAWRTGGQGEQFF; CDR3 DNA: TGTGCCTGGAGGACAGGGGGACAGGGGGAGCAGTTCTTC
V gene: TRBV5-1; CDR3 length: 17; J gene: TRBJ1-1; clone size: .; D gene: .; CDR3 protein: CASSLFGTSRGYTEAFF; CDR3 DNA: TGCGCCAGCAGCTTGTTTGGGACCTCAAGAGGGTACACTGAAGCTTTCTTT
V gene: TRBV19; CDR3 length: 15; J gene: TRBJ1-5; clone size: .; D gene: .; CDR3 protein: CASSDQQGSNQPQHF; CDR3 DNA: TGTGCCAGTAGTGACCAACAGGGTTCCAATCAGCCCCAGCATTTT
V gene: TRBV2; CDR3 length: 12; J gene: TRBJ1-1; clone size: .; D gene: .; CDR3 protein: CASRYRNTEAFF; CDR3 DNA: TGTGCCAGCAGGTACAGGAACACTGAAGCTTTCTTT
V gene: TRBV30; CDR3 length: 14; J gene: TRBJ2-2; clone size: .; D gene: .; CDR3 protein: CAWARDLYTGELFF; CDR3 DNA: TGTGCCTGGGCTCGGGACTTATACACCGGGGAGCTGTTTTTT
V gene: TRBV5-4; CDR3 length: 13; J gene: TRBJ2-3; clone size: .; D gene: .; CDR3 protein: CASSTQGTDTQYF; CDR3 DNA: TGTGCCAGCAGTACTCAGGGAACAGATACGCAGTATTTT
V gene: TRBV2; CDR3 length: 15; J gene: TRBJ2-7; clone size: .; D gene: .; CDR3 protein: CASKGGQGISYEQYF; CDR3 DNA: TGTGCCAGCAAGGGGGGTCAGGGGATATCCTACGAGCAGTACTTC
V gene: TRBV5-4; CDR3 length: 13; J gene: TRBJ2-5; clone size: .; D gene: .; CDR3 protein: CASSSRAEETQYF; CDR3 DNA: TGTGCCAGCAGCTCGAGAGCGGAAGAGACCCAGTACTTC
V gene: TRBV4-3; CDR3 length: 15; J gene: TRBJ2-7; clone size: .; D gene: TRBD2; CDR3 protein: CASSQETSGIREQYF; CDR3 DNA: TGCGCCAGCAGCCAAGAGACTAGCGGGATACGCGAGCAGTACTTC
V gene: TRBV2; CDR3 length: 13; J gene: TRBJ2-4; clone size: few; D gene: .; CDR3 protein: CASQEDRQNIQYF; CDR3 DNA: TGTGCCAGCCAAGAGGACAGACAAAACATTCAGTACTTC